The clone carrying this T cell receptor (beta chain) was seen only a few times. This entry comes from a study of blood T cells in healthy people across ages. Next came a second PCR, run for about 7 to 12 cycles, which used a sample-barcoded 5' primer along with a J-beta primer mix. MiXCR, applied by TCRdb to the 5' RACE reads, yields one record per CDR3 protein. The sample has around 1,000,000 distinct CDR3 sequences; under 30% are singletons. There are 17 residues in the CDR3. Losses at the gene ends were 4 bases for V and 4 bases for J; bases not matched to a gene: 13. Germline-derived CDR1 and CDR2 are SEHNR and FQNEAQ (reference sequence). The same sample was also used in a study of T cells of mothers and their children.

The chain is built from TRBV7-9 and TRBJ2-5, with 9 positions matching TRBD1. Sequences were obtained from blood. This sequence was found in a girl aged 2 to 9 in good health. The CDR3 sequence is CASSSTRGQGIGETQYF. The CDR3 coding sequence is TGTGCCAGCAGCTCAACCCGGGGACAGGGTATTGGAGAGACCCAGTACTTC.